Listed here are 30 T cell receptor beta chains from one sample, sequenced in a study of blood T cell repertoires in COVID-19. Sequencing was performed with immunoSEQ multiplex PCR; in TCRdb, only in-frame clones are kept and a portion is missing. The sample yields roughly 250,000 clones, more than 85% seen once. Sequences were obtained from PBMCs or T cells enriched from blood (not recorded which). These receptors were collected from a middle-aged man who had recovered from COVID-19.

The rearrangement links TRBV11-1 to TRBJ2-7; 8 bases align to TRBD1. This CDR3 is 16 amino acids long. With 3 bases clipped from V and 12 bases from J, the junction kept 19 bases outside the gene matches. Germline V gene lookup returns CDR1 SGHAT and CDR2 FQDESV (reference sequence). Written as DNA, the CDR3 is TGTGCCAGCAGCTTGACAGGGGTTGGGCTAAGTGATCAACGGTACTTC. Its protein is CASSLTGVGLSDQRYF.

The chain joins TRBV10-3 to TRBJ2-1; 7 bases map to TRBD2. Germline CDR1 and CDR2: ENHRY and SYGVKD. With V trimmed by 0 bases and J by 5 bases, 7 bases remained unmatched. The CDR3 consists of 16 residues. CDR3 coding DNA: TGTGCCATCAGTGAGTCGGGGCTAGCGGCCAACAATGAGCAGTTCTTC. This gives the protein CAISESGLAANNEQFF.

This chain uses TRBV7-9 with TRBJ2-7, with D possibly matching TRBD1 (5 bases). The CDR3 is made up of 15 amino acids. Deletions cut 1 base from V and 3 bases from J, with 13 bases between. The V gene's germline CDR1 is SEHNR and CDR2 FQNEAQ (reference sequence). CDR3 sequence reads: CASSLGQKQLYEQYF. The DNA for the CDR3 is TGTGCCAGCAGCTTAGGACAGAAACAACTCTACGAGCAGTACTTC.

This clone was seen once. The rearrangement uses TRBV29-1 and TRBJ2-7; 13 nucleotides line up with TRBD2. Per the germline V gene, CDR1 is SQVTM and CDR2 is ANQGSEA. CDR3 size: 15 residues. The ends lost 7 bases at V and 3 bases at J; junction bases unmatched: 9. CDR3 DNA: TGCAGCGCGAGGTCCGGGACTAGCGGGATCTACGAGCAGTACTTC. Its protein is CSARSGTSGIYEQYF.

V gene TRBV4-3 combines with J gene TRBJ2-7, with TRBD1 as a possible D gene (6 bases). The V gene's germline CDR1 is LGHNA and CDR2 YSLEER. V was pared by 0 bases and J by 0 bases, with 12 bases between. The CDR3 runs 16 residues. The CDR3 sequence is CASSQEGAANSYEQYF. Written as DNA, the CDR3 is TGCGCCAGCAGCCAAGAGGGGGCGGCGAACTCCTACGAGCAGTACTTC.

The rearrangement uses TRBV11-2 and TRBJ2-7; a possible D gene is TRBD2 (7 bases). CDR1 and CDR2 (germline): SGHAT, FQNNGV. CDR3 length: 15 amino acids. V was trimmed by 11 bases and J by 0 bases, leaving 20 bases between them. In nucleotides, the CDR3 is TGTGCCGTTAGGGGGGGGTACAGGAGCTCCTACGAGCAGTACTTC. Residues: CAVRGGYRSSYEQYF.

The J gene is TRBJ1-6, the V gene TRBV6-5; TRBD1 matches at 7 bases. The CDR3 runs to 14 residues. Germline lookup yields CDR1 MNHEY and CDR2 SVGAGI. J gave up 8 bases and V 6 bases, and 7 bases lay outside the gene matches. As DNA, the CDR3 is TGTGCCAGCAGGTCGGACAGGATAGATTCACCCCTCCACTTT. The encoded protein is CASRSDRIDSPLHF.

The table lists this clone with a few counts. This chain connects TRBV4-3 to TRBJ1-6, with TRBD1 matching 9 bases. The germline CDR1 and CDR2 sequences are LGHNA and YSLEER. Germline trimming cut 1 base from V and 8 bases from J; bases unmatched to any gene: 3. The CDR3 consists of 15 residues. CDR3 sequence (DNA): TGCGCCAGCAGCCAAGGGACAGGGGCCTATTCACCCCTCCACTTT. Protein: CASSQGTGAYSPLHF.

This clone appeared a few times. This sequence joins TRBV9 and TRBJ1-6; D gene uncertain. Trimming cost V 0 bases and J 3 bases, with 13 bases left between them. The CDR3 has 17 residues. Germline CDR1 is SGDLS and CDR2 is YYNGEE. The CDR3 loop reads CASSVGGGRGYNSPLHF. The CDR3 DNA reads as TGTGCCAGCAGCGTAGGCGGCGGGAGAGGCTATAATTCACCCCTCCACTTT.

A single count supports this clone. The rearrangement joins TRBV5-1 to TRBJ2-7, with 7 bases that match TRBD1. The CDR3 is made up of 15 amino acids. Unmatched junction bases numbered 6, after V lost 1 base and J lost 2 bases. Germline CDR1 reads SGHRS; CDR2 reads YFSETQ. Here the CDR3 DNA reads TGCGCCAGCAGCTTGACCGGGACAGTTCCCTACGAGCAGTACTTC. Protein product: CASSLTGTVPYEQYF.

The rearrangement links TRBV3-1 (or the pseudogene TRBV3-2) to TRBJ2-7, with D possibly being TRBD2 (5 bases). With 2 bases removed from V and 2 bases from J, the gap between germline ends came to 10 bases. This CDR3 comprises 14 residues. Germline CDR1 reads LGHDT; CDR2 reads YNNKEL (reference sequence). The CDR3 here is CASSQTDGAYEQYF. The CDR3, as DNA: TGTGCCAGCAGCCAAACGGACGGGGCCTACGAGCAGTACTTC.

The V gene is TRBV28, the J gene TRBJ1-6; D gene unclear. Germline loops: CDR1 MDHEN, CDR2 SYDVKM. V was cut by 6 bases and J by 9 bases, with 18 bases left in between. The CDR3 totals 15 residues. For the CDR3, the DNA is TGTGCCAGCAGCCGCGAGCAGGTGTATGGTTCACCCCTCCACTTT. Protein sequence: CASSREQVYGSPLHF.

The rearrangement links TRBV27 to TRBJ2-7, with TRBD1 matching 8 bases. The CDR3 sequence is 15 residues long. The V and J ends lost 3 bases and 4 bases, in that order; junction bases with no gene match: 8. Germline CDR1 is MNHEY and CDR2 is SMNVEV (reference sequence). The CDR3 reads CASSFWDRNGYEQYF. CDR3 DNA sequence: TGTGCCAGCAGTTTTTGGGACAGGAATGGGTACGAGCAGTACTTC.

The CDR3 spells CASSIHVSEGNQPQHF. The CDR3 DNA sequence: TGTGCCAGTAGTATACATGTTTCTGAGGGCAATCAGCCCCAGCATTTT. This chain connects TRBV19 to TRBJ1-5, with D unclear. The V end lost 2 bases, the J end lost 2 bases, and 13 bases lay between the germline ends. Germline V gene lookup returns CDR1 LNHDA and CDR2 SQIVND (reference sequence). The CDR3 extends over 16 amino acids.

V is TRBV7-9 and J is TRBJ2-3; 7 positions match TRBD1. Looked up from germline, CDR1 is SEHNR and CDR2 is FQNEAQ (reference sequence). CDR3 length: 13 amino acids. V dropped 1 base and J dropped 8; count of bases not matched to a gene: 3. CDR3 sequence: CASSLEGAGTQYF. The CDR3 nucleotides are TGTGCCAGCAGCTTAGAGGGGGCCGGTACGCAGTATTTT. The full variable domain, its missing parts supplied by reference TRBV7-9 and TRBJ2-3, is DTGVSQNPRHKITKRGQNVTFRCDPISEHNRLYWYRQTLGQGPEFLTYFQNEAQLEKSRLLSDRFSAERPKGSFSTLEIQRTEQGDSAMYLCASSLEGAGTQYFGPGTRLTVL.

The rearrangement links TRBV5-6 to TRBJ1-1; D is ambiguous. Germline values: CDR1 SGHDT, CDR2 YYEEEE. Trimming removed 2 bases from V and 0 bases from J, with 20 bases in between. CDR3 length equals 18 residues. The CDR3 protein is CASSLVVEVMNMNTEAFF. In DNA, the CDR3 is TGTGCCAGCAGCTTAGTAGTGGAGGTTATGAATATGAACACTGAAGCTTTCTTT.

The V call is TRBV6-6, the J call TRBJ2-1; D possibly corresponds to TRBD1 (6 bases). Trimming removed 6 bases from V and 9 bases from J, with 21 bases in between. This CDR3 region has 15 residues. Per germline, CDR1 MNHNY and CDR2 SVGAGI (reference sequence). The CDR3: CASREQGGGNGEQFF. The CDR3 DNA reads TGTGCCAGCAGAGAACAGGGTGGGGGAAACGGTGAGCAGTTCTTC.

V and J are TRBV29-1 and TRBJ2-2, with D hard to call. Trimming took 4 bases from V and 1 from J, leaving 4 bases between them. From germline, CDR1 is SQVTM and CDR2 ANQGSEA. The CDR3 runs 12 residues. Here the CDR3 reads CSVAGNTGELFF. Here the CDR3 DNA reads TGCAGCGTTGCCGGGAACACCGGGGAGCTGTTTTTT.

This clone was found once. The chain couples TRBV27 to TRBJ2-3, with a tentative D call TRBD2 (6 bases). Trimming pared 0 bases from V and 2 bases from J, leaving 18 bases between. CDR1 and CDR2 from the germline V gene are MNHEY and SMNVEV (reference sequence). The CDR3 has 18 amino acids. The CDR3 protein is CASSLSGPSAGPTDTQYF. For the CDR3, the DNA is TGTGCCAGCAGTTTATCCGGCCCTTCAGCGGGCCCCACAGATACGCAGTATTTT.

The V and J genes are TRBV7-6 and TRBJ2-7; 9 bases match TRBD2. Germline assignment: CDR1 SGHVS and CDR2 FNYEAQ. The CDR3 covers 14 residues. V lost 5 bases and J lost 4; bases outside the gene matches: 6. CDR3 region: CASSPPAGGYEQYF. DNA for the CDR3: TGTGCCAGCAGCCCCCCAGCGGGAGGTTACGAGCAGTACTTC.

Regarding this clone: The same CDR3 is also encoded by other DNA sequences in this sample. The chain recombines TRBV5-1 with TRBJ2-5; weak D call: TRBD1 (5 bases). Trimming took 0 bases from V and 5 from J, leaving 11 bases between them. CDR1 and CDR2 (germline): SGHRS, YFSETQ. The CDR3 spans 14 residues. The chain's CDR3 is CASSLEQGRETQYF. The CDR3 DNA reads TGCGCCAGCAGCTTGGAGCAGGGTAGGGAGACCCAGTACTTC.

The rearrangement links TRBV9 to TRBJ1-6; 7 nucleotides align to TRBD1. Germline trimming cut 4 bases from V and 5 bases from J; bases unmatched to any gene: 9. Germline V CDR1 and CDR2: SGDLS, YYNGEE. The CDR3 extends over 16 amino acids. CDR3 protein: CASSLGTEPNNSPLHF. The CDR3 bases are TGTGCCAGCAGCCTGGGGACAGAACCCAATAATTCACCCCTCCACTTT.

This chain links TRBV11-2 with TRBJ2-5; 9 nucleotides agree with TRBD2. Losses at the gene ends were 6 bases for V and 2 bases for J; bases not matched to a gene: 1. This CDR3 has 13 residues. The V gene's germline CDR1 is SGHAT and CDR2 FQNNGV. CDR3 loop: CASRTSGQETQYF. CDR3 sequence (DNA): TGTGCCAGCAGGACTAGCGGACAAGAGACCCAGTACTTC.

This clone has more than one count but fewer than ten. The chain recombines TRBV4-3 with TRBJ1-1; the match to TRBD1 covers 7 bases. Germline V gene lookup returns CDR1 LGHNA and CDR2 YSLEER. V was clipped by 0 bases and J by 2 bases; unmatched bases: 6. The CDR3 length is 16 residues. The CDR3 sequence is CASSQDSGQINTEAFF. In nucleotides, the CDR3 is TGCGCCAGCAGCCAAGACTCGGGACAGATTAACACTGAAGCTTTCTTT.

This clone showed up just once. V gene TRBV6-5 combines with J gene TRBJ1-5; 9 positions match TRBD1. This CDR3 has 15 amino acids. The V gene end was trimmed by 8 bases and the J gene end by 5 bases; junction bases not matched to a gene: 10. CDR1 and CDR2 (germline): MNHEY, SVGAGI. CDR3 residues: CASRRTGQGDQPQHF. The DNA of the CDR3 is TGTGCCAGCCGCCGAACGGGACAGGGTGATCAGCCCCAGCATTTT.

V is TRBV28 and J is TRBJ2-7; the match to TRBD2 covers 8 bases. Germline V gene lookup returns CDR1 MDHEN and CDR2 SYDVKM. The CDR3 has 16 residues. The trim removed 3 bases at V and 1 base at J, leaving 8 bases unmatched. The DNA of the CDR3 is TGTGCCAGCAGTTTTTGGCGACTAGCGCTATCCTACGAGCAGTACTTC. Protein product: CASSFWRLALSYEQYF.

The chain joins TRBV29-1 to TRBJ1-4; 11 bases are a match to TRBD1. Germline assignment: CDR1 SQVTM and CDR2 ANQGSEA. The CDR3 covers 17 residues. V trimming: 4 bases; J trimming: 7 bases; junction bases outside the gene matches: 14. CDR3 in DNA: TGCAGCGTTGCCGGCTCTGTTCTGGGGACAGGGGGTGAAAAACTGTTTTTT. It translates to CSVAGSVLGTGGEKLFF.

The CDR3 loop reads CASTATASAPYNEQFF. The CDR3 DNA reads TGTGCCAGCACCGCTACGGCTAGCGCGCCCTACAATGAGCAGTTCTTC. V and J are TRBV9 and TRBJ2-1; tentatively, D is TRBD2 (6 bases). The length of the CDR3 is 16 residues. Germline CDR1 is SGDLS and CDR2 is YYNGEE. V was pared by 6 bases and J by 2 bases, with 18 bases between. Complete variable domain (other parts from reference TRBV9 and TRBJ2-1): DSGVTQTPKHLITATGQRVTLRCSPRSGDLSVYWYQQSLDQGLQFLIQYYNGEERAKGNILERFSAQQFPDLHSELNLSSLELGDSALYFCASTATASAPYNEQFFGPGTRLTVL.

This clone was counted once. The chain joins TRBV9 to TRBJ2-1; D ambiguous. The CDR3 consists of 11 residues. V was pared by 3 bases and J by 8 bases, with 6 bases between. Germline lookup yields CDR1 SGDLS and CDR2 YYNGEE. The CDR3 DNA follows: TGTGCCAGCAGCGGCAGCGATGAGCAGTTCTTC. This translates into CASSGSDEQFF.

This clone came up once. This chain connects TRBV18 to TRBJ1-5; D is unclear. The CDR3 loop spans 14 amino acids. V was trimmed by 3 bases and J by 5 bases, leaving 11 bases between them. Germline CDR1 KGHSH, CDR2 LQKENI. Here the CDR3 reads CASSPEQSYQPQHF. CDR3 nucleotides: TGTGCCAGCTCACCGGAACAGAGCTATCAGCCCCAGCATTTT.